The 12 T cell receptor beta chains below come from one sample, sequenced in a study of PD-1 blockade in classical Hodgkin lymphoma. This table comes from immunoSEQ multiplex PCR, and its TCRdb copy is limited to in-frame clones, with some not included. Counted here are around 36,000 clones, around 87% occurring once; the ten biggest clones make up 8.5% to 10%. Relapse was seen in all patients after autologous stem cell transplantation, and brentuximab vedotin exposure was variable. Sequences were derived from peripheral blood mononuclear cells (PBMCs), sampled at baseline. The receptors originated from a human donor with classical Hodgkin lymphoma.

This chain joins TRBV11-2 and TRBJ2-7, with 9 nucleotides matching TRBD1. With V trimmed by 4 bases and J by 2 bases, 15 bases remained unmatched. The germline V gene has CDR1 SGHAT and CDR2 FQNNGV. This CDR3 has 18 residues. The CDR3 DNA follows: TGTGCCAGCAGCTCGCGGACAGGGGTGGGAACTAGCGCCTACGAGCAGTACTTC. This encodes CASSSRTGVGTSAYEQYF.

Here the CDR3 reads CASSGRDRAYEQYF. The CDR3 DNA sequence: TGTGCCAGCAGCGGGAGGGACAGAGCCTACGAGCAGTACTTC. V is TRBV9 and J is TRBJ2-7, with D possibly being TRBD1 (7 bases). There are 14 residues in the CDR3. Trimming pared 3 bases from V and 2 bases from J, leaving 12 bases between. Germline CDR1 reads SGDLS; CDR2 reads YYNGEE. Filled out from reference TRBV9 and TRBJ2-7, the complete variable domain reads DSGVTQTPKHLITATGQRVTLRCSPRSGDLSVYWYQQSLDQGLQFLIQYYNGEERAKGNILERFSAQQFPDLHSELNLSSLELGDSALYFCASSGRDRAYEQYFGPGTRLTVT.

This clone was counted once. V is TRBV7-6 and J is TRBJ1-2, with TRBD1 as a possible D gene (6 bases). This CDR3 spans 13 amino acids. V lost 2 bases to trimming and J lost 7 bases, with 11 bases between them. Germline V gene lookup returns CDR1 SGHVS and CDR2 FNYEAQ. CDR3 loop: CASSLTGMRGYTF. Here the CDR3 DNA reads TGTGCCAGCAGCTTAACAGGGATGCGTGGCTACACCTTC.

The genes are TRBV18 and TRBJ1-5, with D perhaps matching TRBD1 (6 bases). V lost 3 bases to trimming and J lost 7 bases, with 16 bases between them. The length of the CDR3 is 15 residues. Germline V CDR1 and CDR2: KGHSH, LQKENI. The CDR3 nucleotides are TGTGCCAGCTCACCGATGGGGGGCGTGGGGCAGCCCCAGCATTTT. Encoded protein: CASSPMGGVGQPQHF.

The count of this clone is one. V gene TRBV6-1 combines with J gene TRBJ1-4; D not resolved. Germline CDR1 reads MNHNS; CDR2 reads SASEGT. The CDR3 covers 16 residues. Between the trimmed V and J ends, which lost 4 bases and 0 bases, there was a span of 12 bases. The CDR3 DNA reads as TGTGCCAGCAGTGGCTCCAGAAGATCAACTAATGAAAAACTGTTTTTT. It yields the protein CASSGSRRSTNEKLFF.

In regard to this clone: The junction differs from germline at one of its ends, possibly a read error. The chain links TRBV29-1 to TRBJ1-1; D gene ambiguous. From germline, CDR1 is SQVTM and CDR2 ANQGSEA. CDR3 size: 13 residues. The CDR3 spells CSVDTDLNTEAFF. The CDR3 coding sequence is TGCAGCGTCGACACAGACTTGAATACTGAAGCTTTCTTT.

The V call is TRBV18, the J call TRBJ2-3; D might be TRBD1 (6 bases). CDR1 and CDR2 (germline): KGHSH, LQKENI. The CDR3 runs 15 residues. V dropped 0 bases and J dropped 4 bases, with 11 bases sitting between them. As DNA, the CDR3 is TGTGCCAGCTCACCACCTCGTGCAGGGGCAGATACGCAGTATTTT. It is translated as CASSPPRAGADTQYF.

CDR3: CASSTGYLGYTF. CDR3 coding DNA: TGTGCCAGCTCAACAGGGTATCTTGGCTACACCTTC. This chain links TRBV18 with TRBJ1-2, with TRBD1 as a possible D gene (6 bases). The CDR3 loop spans 12 amino acids. The germline V gene has CDR1 KGHSH and CDR2 LQKENI. The V and J ends lost 5 bases and 7 bases respectively, with 11 bases between them.

The CDR3 reads CASSGFSHQYF. The CDR3 DNA follows: TGTGCCAGCAGTGGATTCTCACACCAGTACTTC. This rearrangement joins TRBV2 to TRBJ2-7; D unresolved. Germline V gene lookup returns CDR1 SNHLY and CDR2 FYNNEI. This CDR3 region has 11 residues. Trimming removed 4 bases from V and 10 bases from J, with 11 bases in between.

J is TRBJ1-4 and V is TRBV20-1; D not certain. This CDR3 has 10 residues. Between the trimmed V and J ends, which lost 3 bases and 11 bases, there was a span of 7 bases. Germline V gives CDR1 DFQATT, CDR2 SNEGSKA (reference sequence). CDR3 amino acids: CSARREKLFF. Written as DNA, the CDR3 is TGCAGTGCTAGGAGGGAGAAACTGTTTTTT.

The count of this clone is one. The rearrangement joins TRBV9 to TRBJ2-2; 12 nucleotides align to TRBD2. The CDR3 length is 18 residues. Trimming took 0 bases from V and 6 from J; bases not matched to a gene: 9. Germline CDR1 is SGDLS and CDR2 is YYNGEE. The CDR3 nucleotides are TGTGCCAGCAGCGTAGATGTGACTAGCGGGAGTCTGGCCGGGGAGCTGTTTTTT. Translating gives CASSVDVTSGSLAGELFF.

The V and J genes are TRBV15 and TRBJ2-3; 8 nucleotides line up with TRBD2. CDR3 length equals 16 residues. Trimming took 1 base from V and 4 from J; bases not matched to a gene: 7. Germline V gene data show CDR1 as LNHNV and CDR2 as YYDKDF (reference sequence). The CDR3 loop is CATSRGSGSRSDTQYF. In nucleotides, the CDR3 is TGTGCCACCAGCAGAGGCAGCGGGAGTAGGTCAGATACGCAGTATTTT. Combining the CDR3 with reference TRBV15 and TRBJ2-3 gives the whole variable domain DAMVIQNPRYQVTQFGKPVTLSCSQTLNHNVMYWYQQKSSQAPKLLFHYYDKDFNNEADTPDNFQSRRPNTSFCFLDIRSPGLGDTAMYLCATSRGSGSRSDTQYFGPGTRLTVL.